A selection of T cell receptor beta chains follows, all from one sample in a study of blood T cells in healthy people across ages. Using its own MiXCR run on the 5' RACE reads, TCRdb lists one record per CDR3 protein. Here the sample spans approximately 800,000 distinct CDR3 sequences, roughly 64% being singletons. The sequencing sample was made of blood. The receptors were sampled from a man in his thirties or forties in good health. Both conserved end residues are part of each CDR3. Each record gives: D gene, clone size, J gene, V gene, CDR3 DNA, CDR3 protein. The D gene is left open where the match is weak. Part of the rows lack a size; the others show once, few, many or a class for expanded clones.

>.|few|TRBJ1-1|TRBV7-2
TGTGCCAGCAGCCTACTAGAGAACACTGAAGCTTTCTTT
CASSLLENTEAFF
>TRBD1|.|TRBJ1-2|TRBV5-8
TGTGCCAGCAGCTTAACAGGGGCGGATGGCTACACCTTC
CASSLTGADGYTF
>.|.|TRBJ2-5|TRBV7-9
TGTGCCAGCAGCTTAGACTACCGCGGGGAGACCCAGTACTTC
CASSLDYRGETQYF
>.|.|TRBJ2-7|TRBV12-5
TGTGCTAGTGGGGTTGGGCCCTACGAGCAGTACTTC
CASGVGPYEQYF
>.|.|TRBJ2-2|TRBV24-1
TGTGCCACCAGGACCGCAACCGGGGAGCTGTTTTTT
CATRTATGELFF
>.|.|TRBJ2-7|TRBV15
TGTGCCACCAGCAGAGTATTCGGGGCGGACGAGCAGTACTTC
CATSRVFGADEQYF
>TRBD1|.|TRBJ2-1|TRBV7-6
TGTGCCAGCAGCCCGACAGGGGGCATCTACAATGAGCAGTTCTTC
CASSPTGGIYNEQFF
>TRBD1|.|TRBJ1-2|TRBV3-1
TGTGCCAGCAGCCAGACAGGGCCCTATGGCTACACCTTC
CASSQTGPYGYTF
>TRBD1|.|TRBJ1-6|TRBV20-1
TGCAGTGCTAGAGTTGCGGACAGGGGGTCAAAACCCCTCCACTTT
CSARVADRGSKPLHF
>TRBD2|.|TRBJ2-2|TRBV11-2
TGTGCCAGCAGCTTACGGCGGGGGGACACCGGGGAGCTGTTTTTT
CASSLRRGDTGELFF
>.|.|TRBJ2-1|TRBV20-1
TGCAGTGCTAGAGATTGGAGGGACGTAACCTACAATGAGCAGTTCTTC
CSARDWRDVTYNEQFF
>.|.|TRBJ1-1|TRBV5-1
TGCGCCAGCAGCTTAGGCGAAACCACCGGCACTGAAGCTTTCTTT
CASSLGETTGTEAFF
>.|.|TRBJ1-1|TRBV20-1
TGCAGTGCTCCTAGTAGTTTGGGAGAGAGAAAAGCTTTCTTT
CSAPSSLGERKAFF
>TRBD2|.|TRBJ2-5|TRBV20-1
TGCAGTGCTTCTCCCGACGGGAGGGACCAAGAGACCCAGTACTTC
CSASPDGRDQETQYF
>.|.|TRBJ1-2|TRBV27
TGTGCCAGCAGTTTTAAGGGGAAGGGCTACACCTTC
CASSFKGKGYTF
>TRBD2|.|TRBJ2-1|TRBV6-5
TGTGCCAGCGCTACCCCTAGCGGGTCTATTGATGAGCAGTTCTTC
CASATPSGSIDEQFF
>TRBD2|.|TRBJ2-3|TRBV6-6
TGTGCCAGCCGAGGACGGGGGGGAACAGATACGCAGTATTTT
CASRGRGGTDTQYF
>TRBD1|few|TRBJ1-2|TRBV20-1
TGCAGTGCCACAGGGGACTATGGCTACACCTTC
CSATGDYGYTF
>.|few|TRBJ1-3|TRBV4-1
TGCGCCAGCAGCCAAGGGGACAAAGGAAACACCATATATTTT
CASSQGDKGNTIYF
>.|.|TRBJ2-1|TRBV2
TGTGCCAGCAGGCTTATACGTAATGAGCAGTTCTTC
CASRLIRNEQFF
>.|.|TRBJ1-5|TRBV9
TGTGCCAGCAGCGTAGAGGGCATTAGCAATCAGCCCCAGCATTTT
CASSVEGISNQPQHF
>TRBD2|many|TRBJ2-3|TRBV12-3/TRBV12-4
TGTGCCAGCAGTCCCCAGCGGGGGCTCACAGATACGCAGTATTTT
CASSPQRGLTDTQYF
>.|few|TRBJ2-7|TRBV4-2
TGTGCCAGCAGCCAGAGCCCCTACGAGCAGTACTTC
CASSQSPYEQYF
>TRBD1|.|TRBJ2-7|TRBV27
TGTGCCAGCCGGCGGGACAGGGCGATCGAGCAGTACTTC
CASRRDRAIEQYF
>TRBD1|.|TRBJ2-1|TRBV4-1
TGCGCCAGCGGTAGGACAGGGTGGAATGAGCAGTTCTTC
CASGRTGWNEQFF
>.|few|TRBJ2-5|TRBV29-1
TGCAGCGTTGGAGAAGGCCCAGAGACCCAGTACTTC
CSVGEGPETQYF
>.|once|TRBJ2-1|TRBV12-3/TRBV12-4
TGTGCCAGCATCCGGGGGGCCACCTACAATGAGCAGTTCTTC
CASIRGATYNEQFF
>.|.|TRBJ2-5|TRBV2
TGTGCCAGCAGTGAGGGGTTAGCTTGGGAGACCCAGTACTTC
CASSEGLAWETQYF
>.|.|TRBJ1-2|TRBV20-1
TGCAGTGCTCGCCCGTCCCGTGGCTACACCTTC
CSARPSRGYTF
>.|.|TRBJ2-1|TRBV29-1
TGCAGCGTAGCCGGGACTGGCTTATCGGAGCAGTTCTTC
CSVAGTGLSEQFF
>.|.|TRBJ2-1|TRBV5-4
TGTGCCAGCAGCTTATCGAGCGGAAATCACAATGAGCAGTTCTTC
CASSLSSGNHNEQFF
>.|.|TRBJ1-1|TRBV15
TGTGCCACCAGCCGGGGGCAGGGGAACACTGAAGCTTTCTTT
CATSRGQGNTEAFF
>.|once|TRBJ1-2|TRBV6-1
TGTGCCAGCAGTGAAGCCGTCCCTCCTAGGGATGGCTACACCTTC
CASSEAVPPRDGYTF
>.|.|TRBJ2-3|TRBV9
TGTGCCAGCAGCGTGGGCAGTTCCACAGATACGCAGTATTTT
CASSVGSSTDTQYF
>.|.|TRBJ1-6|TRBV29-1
TGCAGCGTTGAAGCTCCAGTCCGCTCCTATAATTCACCCCTCCACTTT
CSVEAPVRSYNSPLHF
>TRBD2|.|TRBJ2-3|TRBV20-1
TGCAGTGCCAAGGGACTAGCCGAACCCACAGATACGCAGTATTTT
CSAKGLAEPTDTQYF
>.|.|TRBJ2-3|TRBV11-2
TGTGCCAGCGCCCCTGGGACCACAGATACGCAGTATTTT
CASAPGTTDTQYF
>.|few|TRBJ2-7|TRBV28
TGTGCCAGCAGCAATCGTGAAGGGTCTAACGAGCAGTACTTC
CASSNREGSNEQYF
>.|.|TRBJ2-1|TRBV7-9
TGTGCCAGCAGCAAGACCACCGGGACGATATACAATGAGCAGTTCTTC
CASSKTTGTIYNEQFF
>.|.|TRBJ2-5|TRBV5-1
TGCGCCAGCAGCTTGGCCTCGTATATGGGGGACCAGACCCAGTACTTC
CASSLASYMGDQTQYF
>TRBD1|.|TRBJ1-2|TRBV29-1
TGCAGCGTTGGAGGACAGGGGTACTATGGCTACACCTTC
CSVGGQGYYGYTF
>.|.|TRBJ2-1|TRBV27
TGTGCCAGCAGTTTAGGTTCAGCCTTTTGGAATGAGCAGTTCTTC
CASSLGSAFWNEQFF